The rows below give T cell receptor beta chains drawn from one sample of a study of blood T cell repertoires in COVID-19. Data came from immunoSEQ multiplex PCR; TCRdb stores just in-frame clones and leaves some out. Altogether tens of thousands of clones are present, more than 60% being singletons, with the ten largest covering roughly 50%. Input material: peripheral blood. These receptors were collected from a human donor in a cohort sampled during active COVID-19. Both conserved end residues are part of each CDR3. D genes are given only for firm matches. Only part of the rows carry a size: once, few, many, or a class if the clone is expanded.

CASQEADEQYF TGTGCCAGCCAGGAGGCTGATGAGCAGTACTTC TRBJ2-7 TRBV6-5 . .
CASSVGTGVQYF TGTGCCAGCAGCGTGGGGACAGGGGTCCAGTACTTC TRBJ2-7 TRBV9 TRBD1 .
CASSSSGGYNTGELFF TGTGCCAGCAGTTCGTCTGGCGGATACAACACCGGGGAGCTGTTTTTT TRBJ2-2 TRBV28 . .
CASSLQGFSADTQYF TGTGCCAGCAGCCTACAGGGTTTTTCAGCAGATACGCAGTATTTT TRBJ2-3 TRBV7-2 . .
CASSPPGGARDTQYF TGTGCCAGCAGCCCTCCGGGGGGGGCGCGGGATACGCAGTATTTT TRBJ2-3 TRBV5-4 TRBD2 .
CASSETGGHYNEQFF TGTGCCAGCAGTGAGACAGGGGGCCACTACAATGAGCAGTTCTTC TRBJ2-1 TRBV6-4 TRBD1 .
CATMTGTQYSPLHF TGTGCCACAATGACCGGAACACAGTATTCACCCCTCCACTTT TRBJ1-6 TRBV10-3 . .
CASSLSGTGTGRQYF TGTGCCAGCAGTTTATCGGGAACCGGGACAGGGAGGCAGTACTTC TRBJ2-7 TRBV27 TRBD1 once
CASSYPGGGYSKRSQYF TGTGCCAGCAGCTACCCCGGGGGGGGATACTCCAAGAGAAGCCAGTACTTC TRBJ2-5 TRBV28 TRBD2 .
CASSIGPRTSWYTGELFF TGTGCCAGTAGTATAGGCCCCCGGACTAGTTGGTACACCGGGGAGCTGTTTTTT TRBJ2-2 TRBV19 TRBD2 few
CASSPKGQGPEGPQHF TGTGCCAGCAGCCCCAAGGGACAGGGCCCCGAAGGGCCCCAGCATTTT TRBJ1-5 TRBV7-8 TRBD1 .
CASSQFRGRDNEKLFF TGTGCCAGCAGCCAATTCAGGGGAAGGGATAATGAAAAACTGTTTTTT TRBJ1-4 TRBV4-2 . .
CASSQQARGNSNQPQHF TGTGCCAGTAGTCAACAAGCGCGGGGAAATAGCAATCAGCCCCAGCATTTT TRBJ1-5 TRBV19 . .
CASSGGVKLFF TGTGCCAGCAGTGGAGGGGTGAAGCTGTTTTTT TRBJ2-2 TRBV28 . .
CASSKGGLHPYNEQFF TGTGCCAGCAGCAAAGGAGGGCTCCATCCCTACAATGAGCAGTTCTTC TRBJ2-1 TRBV21-1 . .
CASSLAGGPYEQFF TGTGCCAGCAGTCTAGCGGGAGGGCCATATGAGCAGTTCTTC TRBJ2-1 TRBV25-1 TRBD2 .
CASSFRQREGGNEQFF TGTGCCAGCTCATTTCGTCAGCGGGAGGGGGGCAATGAGCAGTTCTTC TRBJ2-1 TRBV18 TRBD2 .
CASNQLAAEGEKLFF TGTGCCAGCAACCAATTGGCCGCGGAGGGTGAAAAACTGTTTTTT TRBJ1-4 TRBV5-5 . .
CASSPQGQDYGYTF TGTGCCAGCAGCCCCCAGGGCCAGGATTATGGCTACACCTTC TRBJ1-2 TRBV9 . .
CASGGVTGGDTQYF TGTGCCAGCGGGGGCGTTACCGGTGGGGATACGCAGTATTTT TRBJ2-3 TRBV28 . .
CASRAVSSGTGGELFF TGTGCCAGCAGGGCCGTGTCTAGCGGGACCGGCGGGGAGCTGTTTTTT TRBJ2-2 TRBV9 TRBD2 once
CASSEQVGGNQPQHF TGTGCCAGCAGTGAACAGGTTGGGGGCAATCAGCCCCAGCATTTT TRBJ1-5 TRBV6-4 . .